This record covers a single T cell receptor (beta chain). Its antigen is not known. This sample is part of a study of CXCR3-negative and CXCR3-positive naive CD8 T cells. Study findings and constraints: Cryopreserved cells showed partially decreased CXCR3 expression, and most assays used fresh PBMCs.

Carrying UMI labels, the TRB cDNA libraries were prepared through 5' RACE. TCRdb derives one entry per CDR3 protein from the 5' RACE reads, leaving out DNA. This sample carries tens of thousands of distinct CDR3 sequences, with around 1% going to the ten biggest clones. CD45RO-CCR7+CD27+CD95- was the phenotype of naive CD8+ T cells. What was sequenced was naive CXCR3- CD8+ T cells from blood. The subset denotes: CD45RO-CCR7+CD27+CD95- naive CD8+ T cells lacking CXCR3 (TNR3-). This sequence originates from a human donor in good health. Some clones in this sample may be carry-over from other donors' samples.

This CDR3 reads CSGQDGSYNEQFF. The chain has TRBV29-1 and TRBJ2-1. CDR1 is SQVTM and CDR2 is ANQGSEA in the germline V gene. The CDR3 is 13 amino acids.